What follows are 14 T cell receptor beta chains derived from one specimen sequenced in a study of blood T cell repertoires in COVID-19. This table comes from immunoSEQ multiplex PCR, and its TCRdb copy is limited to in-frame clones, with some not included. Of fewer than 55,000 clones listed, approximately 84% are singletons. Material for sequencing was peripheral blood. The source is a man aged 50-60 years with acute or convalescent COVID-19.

CDR3 protein: CASSQELGGGLEQFF. DNA of the CDR3: TGTGCCAGCAGCCAAGAATTAGGGGGGGGCCTTGAGCAGTTCTTC. The chain carries TRBV3-1 (or the pseudogene TRBV3-2) and TRBJ2-1; D is perhaps TRBD2 (7 bases). CDR3 length: 15 residues. V lost 0 bases to trimming and J lost 9 bases, with 15 bases between them. Germline V gene sequence: CDR1 LGHDT, CDR2 YNNKEL (reference sequence).

The CDR3 protein is CASSIGQEGMEQYF. As DNA, the CDR3 is TGCGCCAGCAGCATAGGACAGGAGGGAATGGAGCAGTACTTC. The chain couples TRBV5-1 to TRBJ2-7; possibly TRBD1 for D (7 bases). The CDR3 extends over 14 amino acids. The germline V and J ends were trimmed by 4 bases and 7 bases, with 18 bases remaining between them. Germline V gene sequence: CDR1 SGHRS, CDR2 YFSETQ.

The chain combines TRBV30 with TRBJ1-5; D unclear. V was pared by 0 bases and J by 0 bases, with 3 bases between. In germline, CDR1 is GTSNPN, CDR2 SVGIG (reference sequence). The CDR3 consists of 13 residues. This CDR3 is CAWSVYSNQPQHF. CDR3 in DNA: TGTGCCTGGAGTGTATATAGCAATCAGCCCCAGCATTTT.

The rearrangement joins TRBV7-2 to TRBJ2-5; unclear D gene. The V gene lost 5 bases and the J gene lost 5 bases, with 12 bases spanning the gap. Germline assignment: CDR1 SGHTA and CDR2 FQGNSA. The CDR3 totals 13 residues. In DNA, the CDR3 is TGTGCCAGCAGCCCCCCTTGGCGGGAGACCCAGTACTTC. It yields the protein CASSPPWRETQYF.

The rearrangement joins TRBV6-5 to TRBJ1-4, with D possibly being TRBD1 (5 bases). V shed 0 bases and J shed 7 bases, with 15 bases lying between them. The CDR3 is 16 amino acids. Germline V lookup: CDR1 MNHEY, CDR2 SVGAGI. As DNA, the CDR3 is TGTGCCAGCAGTTACTCGAAAGAGTGGGGCGGTGAAAAACTGTTTTTT. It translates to CASSYSKEWGGEKLFF.

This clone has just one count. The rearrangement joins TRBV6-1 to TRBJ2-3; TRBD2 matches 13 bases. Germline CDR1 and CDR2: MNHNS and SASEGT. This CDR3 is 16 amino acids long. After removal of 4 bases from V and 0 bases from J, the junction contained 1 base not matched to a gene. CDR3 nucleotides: TGTGCCAGCAGTGGGACTAGCGGGGGTAGCACAGATACGCAGTATTTT. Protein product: CASSGTSGGSTDTQYF.

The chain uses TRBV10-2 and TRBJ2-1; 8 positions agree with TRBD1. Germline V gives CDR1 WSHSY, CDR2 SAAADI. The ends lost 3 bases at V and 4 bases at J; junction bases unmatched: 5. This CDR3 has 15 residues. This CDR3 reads CASSDLRGRYNEQFF. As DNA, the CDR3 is TGCGCCAGCAGTGACCTCAGGGGGCGGTACAATGAGCAGTTCTTC.

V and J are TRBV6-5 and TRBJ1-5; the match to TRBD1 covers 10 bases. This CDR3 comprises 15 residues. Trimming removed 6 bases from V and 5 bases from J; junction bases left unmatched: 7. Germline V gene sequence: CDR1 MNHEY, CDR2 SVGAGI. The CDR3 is CASRHPGTGDQPQHF. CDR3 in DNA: TGTGCCAGCAGACACCCCGGGACAGGGGATCAGCCCCAGCATTTT.

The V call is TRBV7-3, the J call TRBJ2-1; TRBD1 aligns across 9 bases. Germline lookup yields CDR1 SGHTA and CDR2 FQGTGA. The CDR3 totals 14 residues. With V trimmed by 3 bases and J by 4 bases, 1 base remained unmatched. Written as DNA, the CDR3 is TGTGCCAGCAGCTTGACAGGGGGGTACAATGAGCAGTTCTTC. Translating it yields CASSLTGGYNEQFF. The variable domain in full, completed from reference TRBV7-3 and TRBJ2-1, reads GAGVSQTPSNKVTEKGKYVELRCDPISGHTALYWYRQSLGQGPEFLIYFQGTGAADDSGLPNDRFFAVRPEGSVSTLKIQRTERGDSAVYLCASSLTGGYNEQFFGPGTRLTVL.

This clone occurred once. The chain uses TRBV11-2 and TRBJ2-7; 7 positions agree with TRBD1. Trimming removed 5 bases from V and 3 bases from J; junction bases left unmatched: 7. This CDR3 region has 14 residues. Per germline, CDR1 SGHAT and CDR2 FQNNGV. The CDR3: CASSPTTGSYEQYF. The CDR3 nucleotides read TGTGCCAGCAGCCCAACGACAGGGAGCTACGAGCAGTACTTC.

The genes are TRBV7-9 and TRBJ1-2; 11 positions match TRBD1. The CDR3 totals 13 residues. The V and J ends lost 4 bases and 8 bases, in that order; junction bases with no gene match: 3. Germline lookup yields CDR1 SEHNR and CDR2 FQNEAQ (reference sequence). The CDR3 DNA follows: TGTGCCAGCAGCTCGGACAGGGGGCAAGGCTACACCTTC. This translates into CASSSDRGQGYTF.

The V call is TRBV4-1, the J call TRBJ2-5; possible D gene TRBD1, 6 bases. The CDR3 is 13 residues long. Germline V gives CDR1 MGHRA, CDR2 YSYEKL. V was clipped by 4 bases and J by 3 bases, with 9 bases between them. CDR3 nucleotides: TGCGCCAGCAGCCCCTGGACAGAAGAGACCCAGTACTTC. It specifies CASSPWTEETQYF.

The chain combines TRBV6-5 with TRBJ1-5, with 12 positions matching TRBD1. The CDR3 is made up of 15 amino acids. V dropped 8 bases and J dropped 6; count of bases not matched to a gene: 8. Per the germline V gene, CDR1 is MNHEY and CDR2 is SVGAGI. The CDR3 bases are TGTGCCAGCCATCCCGGGACAGGGGGCAGTCAGCCCCAGCATTTT. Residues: CASHPGTGGSQPQHF.

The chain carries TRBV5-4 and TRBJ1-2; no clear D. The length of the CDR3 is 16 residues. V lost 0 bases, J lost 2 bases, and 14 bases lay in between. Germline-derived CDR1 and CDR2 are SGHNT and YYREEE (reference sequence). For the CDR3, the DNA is TGTGCCAGCAGCTTGGGGAGGCGGGGTGAGAACTATGGCTACACCTTC. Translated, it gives CASSLGRRGENYGYTF. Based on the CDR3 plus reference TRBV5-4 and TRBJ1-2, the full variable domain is ETGVTQSPTHLIKTRGQQVTLRCSSQSGHNTVSWYQQALGQGPQFIFQYYREEENGRGNFPPRFSGLQFPNYSSELNVNALELDDSALYLCASSLGRRGENYGYTFGSGTRLTVV.